This is a list of T cell receptor beta chains from one sample in a study of OX40 agonist ivuxolimab in advanced cancers. TCRdb's table, derived via immunoSEQ multiplex PCR, lists solely in-frame clones and lacks some. The table records 96,000 or so clones, approximately 84% of them present only once. Sample: CD4+ or CD8+ T cells sorted from blood, taken in a trial of the OX40 agonist ivuxolimab. These receptors all stem from an adult with an advanced solid tumor such as melanoma, head and neck, liver or kidney cancer. Both conserved end residues are part of each CDR3. The listing skips clone size in some rows; elsewhere it reads once, few, many or a size class.

>TRBV5-1|once|TRBJ2-3
CASSGVAGGRTDTQYF
>TRBV11-3|.|TRBJ2-7
CASSPGTGPHSYEQYF
>TRBV29-1|few|TRBJ1-4
CSVPGRGGEKLFF
>TRBV4-3|.|TRBJ2-1
CASSQDQTSRNEQFF
>TRBV10-3|once|TRBJ2-1
CAISRGLAEGKSRGEQFF
>TRBV5-1|.|TRBJ1-2
CASSLGTGANGYTF
>TRBV7-2|.|.
CASSTRTGAPYEQYF
>TRBV7-2|.|TRBJ2-3
CASSYRQGADTQYF
>TRBV11-2|.|TRBJ1-2
CASSLDGAGLGGYTF
>TRBV18|.|TRBJ2-7
CASSSAYEQYF
>TRBV7-6|.|TRBJ2-1
CASSLPSNEQFF
>TRBV30|.|TRBJ2-7
CAWTGQDRYEQYF
>TRBV6-6|.|TRBJ2-1
CASIDPWAGLYNEQFF
>TRBV5-1|few|TRBJ1-2
CASSFGSLPGYTF
>TRBV7-2|.|TRBJ2-5
CASSARPGTGLGTQYF
>TRBV2|.|TRBJ2-5
CASSVEEPRPQETQYF
>TRBV18|.|TRBJ1-1
CASSPGLNTEAFF